This paragraph covers one T cell receptor (beta chain) sequence. What it binds is not known. The gene names given are mouse names. The read halts 1 residue ahead of the CDR3 end, with the missing end drawn from the germline J gene. The source of the sample is a study of tissue T cells after allogeneic stem cell transplantation. Study conclusions and caveats: Tissue-detected TCR repertoire was only partly captured by blood and spleen T cells. Anatomically similar tissues had similar TCR repertoires within each patient.

The time point was: mouse harvest day 7 after allogeneic transplant. Tail vein injection delivered 10^7 T-cell-depleted bone marrow cells and 10^6 splenic CD5+ T cells. Mice had MHC-mismatched B6 into BALB/c GVHD, sampled day 7 or 14. The germline gives CDR1 SNHLY, CDR2 FYNGKV (reference sequence). The CDR3 loop spans 16 amino acids. With 4 bases clipped from V and 2 bases from J, the junction kept 5 bases outside the gene matches. Data came from immunoSEQ multiplex PCR; TCRdb stores just in-frame clones and leaves some out. The repertoire has roughly 5,500 clones, roughly 50% of them found once; the top ten carry under 13%.

Sequenced sample: gut tissue. This clonotype was sampled from a female BALB/c mouse given C57BL/6 T cells with graft-versus-host disease after an allogeneic hematopoietic cell transplant. The chain couples TRBV3 to TRBJ2-4; 11 nucleotides agree with TRBD2. Partial CDR3 DNA: TGTGCCAGCAGCTCTACTGGGGGGGCGATTCAAAACACCTTGTAC. Translated: CASSSTGGAIQNTLY. The complete CDR3 reads CASSSTGGAIQNTLYF.